This T cell receptor (beta chain) was recovered during a study of blood T cell repertoires in COVID-19. Study-wide context: COVID-19 samples, acute and convalescent, were from the United States, Italy and Spain.

V was clipped by 5 bases and J by 3 bases, with 13 bases between them. Germline values: CDR1 MGHDK, CDR2 SYGVNS. The CDR3 consists of 14 residues. Original analysis: Reference gene primer amplification yielded estimated nucleated cell counts. The assay was immunoSEQ multiplex PCR, and TCRdb's table has in-frame clones only and misses some. D and trimming were read from the DNA, whereas the V and J calls and clone size are those reported in that table. The data contain about 140,000 clones, over 60% of them singletons. This clone was picked up one time. The rearrangement links TRBV25-1 to TRBJ1-1, with TRBD1 as a possible D gene (6 bases). This receptor was identified in a middle-aged man with acute or convalescent COVID-19. The sample consisted of peripheral blood. The CDR3 loop reads CASSTQGSDTEAFF. CDR3 in DNA: TGTGCCAGCAGTACACAGGGTTCGGACACTGAAGCTTTCTTT.